What follows is one T cell receptor (beta chain) and its context. The V gene end was trimmed by 7 bases and the J gene end by 2 bases; junction bases not matched to a gene: 2. The germline V gene has CDR1 SGDLS and CDR2 YYNGEE. The CDR3 runs to 14 residues. Random hexamers primed reverse transcription of about 0.5 to 1 ug RNA. TCR beta CDR3 was amplified by immunoSEQ covering 54 Vbeta and 13 Jbeta. TCRdb reprocessed the immunoSEQ multiplex PCR reads via MiXCR and lists one record per CDR3 protein. The sample has some 120,000 distinct CDR3 sequences, just under 95% seen once. The study used healthy donors as controls matched for age and sex. These data are taken from a study of CD8 T cells in Susac syndrome.

The sample comprised CD8+ T cells from PBMCs. The chain carries TRBV9 and TRBJ2-6; 8 bases are a match to TRBD2. The clonotype originates from a human donor in good health. DNA of the CDR3: TGTGCCAGCGGCGGGGGGCCTGGGGCCAACGTCCTGACTTTC. It yields the protein CASGGGPGANVLTF.